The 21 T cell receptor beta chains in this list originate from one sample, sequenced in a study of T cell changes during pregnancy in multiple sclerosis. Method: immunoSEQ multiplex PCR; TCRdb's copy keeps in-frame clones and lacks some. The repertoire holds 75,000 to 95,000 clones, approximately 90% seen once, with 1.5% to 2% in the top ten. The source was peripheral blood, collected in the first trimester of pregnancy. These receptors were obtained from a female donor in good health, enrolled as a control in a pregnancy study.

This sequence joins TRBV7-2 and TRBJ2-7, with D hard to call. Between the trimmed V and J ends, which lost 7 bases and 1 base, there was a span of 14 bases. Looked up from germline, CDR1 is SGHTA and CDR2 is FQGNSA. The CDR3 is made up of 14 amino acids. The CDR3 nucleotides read TGTGCCAGCACCATGAGTAGTGGTTCCTACGAGCAGTACTTC. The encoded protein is CASTMSSGSYEQYF. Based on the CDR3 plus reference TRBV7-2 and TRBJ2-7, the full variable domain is GAGVSQSPSNKVTEKGKDVELRCDPISGHTALYWYRQSLGQGLEFLIYFQGNSAPDKSGLPSDRFSAERTGGSVSTLTIQRTQQEDSAVYLCASTMSSGSYEQYFGPGTRLTVT.

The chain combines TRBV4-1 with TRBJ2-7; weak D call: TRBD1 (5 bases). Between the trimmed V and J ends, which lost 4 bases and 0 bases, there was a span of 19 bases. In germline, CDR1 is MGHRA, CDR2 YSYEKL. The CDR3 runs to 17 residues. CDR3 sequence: CASSRKIQGGASYEQYF. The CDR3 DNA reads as TGCGCCAGCAGCCGGAAAATTCAGGGTGGCGCCTCCTACGAGCAGTACTTC.

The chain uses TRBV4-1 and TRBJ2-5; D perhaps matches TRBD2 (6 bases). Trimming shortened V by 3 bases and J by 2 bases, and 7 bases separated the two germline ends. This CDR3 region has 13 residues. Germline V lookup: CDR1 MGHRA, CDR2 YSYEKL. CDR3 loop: CASSQGGQETQYF. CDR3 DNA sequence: TGCGCCAGCAGCCAGGGGGGTCAAGAGACCCAGTACTTC.

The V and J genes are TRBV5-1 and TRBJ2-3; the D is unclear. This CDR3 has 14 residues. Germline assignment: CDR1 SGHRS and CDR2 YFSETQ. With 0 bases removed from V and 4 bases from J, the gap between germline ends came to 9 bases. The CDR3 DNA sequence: TGCGCCAGCAGCTTGGGTCTGTCCCCAGATACGCAGTATTTT. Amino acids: CASSLGLSPDTQYF.

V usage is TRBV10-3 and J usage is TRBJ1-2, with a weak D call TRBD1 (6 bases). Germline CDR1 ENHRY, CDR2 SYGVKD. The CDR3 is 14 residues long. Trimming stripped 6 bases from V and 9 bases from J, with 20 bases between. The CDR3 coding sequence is TGTGCCATCAGGATAGGACAGCGGTTATCTAGCTACACCTTC. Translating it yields CAIRIGQRLSSYTF.

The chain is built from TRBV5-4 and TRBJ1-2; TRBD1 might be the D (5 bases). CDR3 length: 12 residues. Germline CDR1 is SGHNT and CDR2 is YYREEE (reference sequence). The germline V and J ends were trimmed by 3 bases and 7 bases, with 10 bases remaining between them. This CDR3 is CASSSDMSGYTF. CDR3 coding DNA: TGTGCCAGCAGCTCGGACATGAGTGGCTACACCTTC.

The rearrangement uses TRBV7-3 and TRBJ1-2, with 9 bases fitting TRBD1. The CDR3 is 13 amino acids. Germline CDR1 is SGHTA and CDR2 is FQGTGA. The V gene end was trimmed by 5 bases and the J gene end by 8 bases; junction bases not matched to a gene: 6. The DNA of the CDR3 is TGTGCCAGCAGCCGGACAGGGGCGGAGGGCTACACCTTC. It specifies CASSRTGAEGYTF.

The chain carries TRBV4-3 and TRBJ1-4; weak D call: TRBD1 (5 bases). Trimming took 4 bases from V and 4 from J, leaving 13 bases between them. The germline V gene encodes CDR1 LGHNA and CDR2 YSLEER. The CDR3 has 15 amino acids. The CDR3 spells CASSPVGGNNEKLFF. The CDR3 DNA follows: TGCGCCAGCAGCCCAGTGGGGGGGAATAATGAAAAACTGTTTTTT.

CDR3 region: CASSPAGTRSTDTQYF. The CDR3 DNA reads TGTGCCAGCAGCCCGGCCGGGACTAGAAGCACAGATACGCAGTATTTT. The chain has TRBV7-2 and TRBJ2-3; TRBD2 matches 8 bases. CDR3 length equals 16 residues. Germline V gene data show CDR1 as SGHTA and CDR2 as FQGNSA. Trimming cost V 5 bases and J 0 bases; bases outside gene matches: 7.

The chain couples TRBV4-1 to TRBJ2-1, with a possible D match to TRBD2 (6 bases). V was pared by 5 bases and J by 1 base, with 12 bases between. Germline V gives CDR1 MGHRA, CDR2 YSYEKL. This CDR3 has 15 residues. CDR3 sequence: CASSFPGESYNEQFF. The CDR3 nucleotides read TGCGCCAGCAGCTTCCCGGGGGAGTCCTACAATGAGCAGTTCTTC.

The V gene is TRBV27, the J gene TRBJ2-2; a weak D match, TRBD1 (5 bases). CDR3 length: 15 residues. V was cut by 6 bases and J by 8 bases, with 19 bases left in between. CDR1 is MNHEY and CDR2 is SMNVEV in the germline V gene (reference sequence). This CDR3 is CASSKYRQANGELFF. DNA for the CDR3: TGTGCCAGCAGCAAATACAGGCAGGCCAATGGGGAGCTGTTTTTT.

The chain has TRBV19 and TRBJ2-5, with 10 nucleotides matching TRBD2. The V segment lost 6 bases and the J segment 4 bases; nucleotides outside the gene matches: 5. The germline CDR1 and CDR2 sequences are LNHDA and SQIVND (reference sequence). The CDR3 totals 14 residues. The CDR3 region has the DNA TGTGCCAGTAGGAGCGGGGGGGCGGGAGAGACCCAGTACTTC. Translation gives CASRSGGAGETQYF. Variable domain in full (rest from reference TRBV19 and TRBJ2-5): DGGITQSPKYLFRKEGQNVTLSCEQNLNHDAMYWYRQDPGQGLRLIYYSQIVNDFQKGDIAEGYSVSREKKESFPLTVTSAQKNPTAFYLCASRSGGAGETQYFGPGTRLLVL.

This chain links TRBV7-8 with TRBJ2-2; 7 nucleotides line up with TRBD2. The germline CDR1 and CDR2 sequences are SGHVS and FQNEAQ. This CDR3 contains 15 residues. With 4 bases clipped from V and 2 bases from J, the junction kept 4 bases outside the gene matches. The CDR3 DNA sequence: TGTGCCAGCAGCTCAAGACTAGCAAACACCGGGGAGCTGTTTTTT. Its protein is CASSSRLANTGELFF.

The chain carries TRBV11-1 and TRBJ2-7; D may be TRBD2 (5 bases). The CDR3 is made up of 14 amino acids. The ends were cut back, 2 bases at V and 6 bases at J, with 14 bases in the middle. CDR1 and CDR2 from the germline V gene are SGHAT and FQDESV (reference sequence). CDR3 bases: TGTGCCAGCAGCTTACGAGTCCCAGGAGGCGAGCAGTACTTC. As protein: CASSLRVPGGEQYF.

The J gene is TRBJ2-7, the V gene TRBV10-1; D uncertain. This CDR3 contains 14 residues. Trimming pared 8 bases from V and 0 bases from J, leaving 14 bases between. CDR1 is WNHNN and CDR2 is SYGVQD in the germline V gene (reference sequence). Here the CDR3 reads CASPSPRRSYEQYF. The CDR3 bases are TGCGCCAGCCCCTCCCCTCGTCGCTCCTACGAGCAGTACTTC.

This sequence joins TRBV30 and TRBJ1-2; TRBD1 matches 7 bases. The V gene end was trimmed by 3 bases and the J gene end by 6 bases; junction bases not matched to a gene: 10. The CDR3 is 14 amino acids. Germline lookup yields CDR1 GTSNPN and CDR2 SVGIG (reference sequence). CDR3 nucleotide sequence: TGTGCCTGGAGGACCTGGGACAGTGCCCATGGCTACACCTTC. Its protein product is CAWRTWDSAHGYTF.

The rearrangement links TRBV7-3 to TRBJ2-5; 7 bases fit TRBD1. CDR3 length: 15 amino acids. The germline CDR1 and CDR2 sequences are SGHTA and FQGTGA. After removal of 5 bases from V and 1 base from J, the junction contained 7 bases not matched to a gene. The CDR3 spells CASSPRTGGQETQYF. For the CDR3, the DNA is TGTGCCAGCAGCCCCCGGACAGGCGGCCAAGAGACCCAGTACTTC.

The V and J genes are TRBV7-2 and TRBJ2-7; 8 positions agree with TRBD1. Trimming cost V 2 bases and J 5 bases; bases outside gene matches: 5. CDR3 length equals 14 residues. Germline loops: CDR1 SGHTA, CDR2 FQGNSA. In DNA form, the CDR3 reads TGTGCCAGCAGCTTAAACAGGGGGGCCCACGAGCAGTACTTC. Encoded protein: CASSLNRGAHEQYF. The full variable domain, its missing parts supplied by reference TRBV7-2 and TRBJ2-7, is GAGVSQSPSNKVTEKGKDVELRCDPISGHTALYWYRQSLGQGLEFLIYFQGNSAPDKSGLPSDRFSAERTGGSVSTLTIQRTQQEDSAVYLCASSLNRGAHEQYFGPGTRLTVT.

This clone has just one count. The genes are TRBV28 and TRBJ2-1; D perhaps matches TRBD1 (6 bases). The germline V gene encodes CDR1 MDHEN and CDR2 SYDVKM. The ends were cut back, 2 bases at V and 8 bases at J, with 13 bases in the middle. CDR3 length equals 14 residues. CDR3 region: CASSLTQGRDEQFF. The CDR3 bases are TGTGCCAGCAGTTTAACCCAGGGGAGAGATGAGCAGTTCTTC.

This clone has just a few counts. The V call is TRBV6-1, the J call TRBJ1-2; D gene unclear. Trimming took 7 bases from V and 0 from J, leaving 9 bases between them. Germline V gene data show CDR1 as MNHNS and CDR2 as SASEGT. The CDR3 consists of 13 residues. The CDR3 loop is CASTSIANYGYTF. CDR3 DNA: TGTGCCAGCACCTCGATAGCTAACTATGGCTACACCTTC.

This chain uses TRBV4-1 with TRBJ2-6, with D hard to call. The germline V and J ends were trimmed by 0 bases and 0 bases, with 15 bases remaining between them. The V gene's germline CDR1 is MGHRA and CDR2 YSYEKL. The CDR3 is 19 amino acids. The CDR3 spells CASSQDPGPIFSGANVLTF. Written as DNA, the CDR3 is TGCGCCAGCAGCCAAGATCCAGGCCCTATATTCTCTGGGGCCAACGTCCTGACTTTC.